This T cell receptor beta chain is drawn from a study of blood T cell repertoires in COVID-19. As for the study in general: Sources were T cells, B-cell-depleted T cells, or PBMCs; the material itself was cDNA or gDNA.

The CDR3 runs to 13 residues. Germline CDR1 and CDR2: GTSNPN and SVGIG (reference sequence). Trimming took off 5 bases at V and 8 bases at J, with 16 bases between the two ends. Original data processing: Quantification of nucleated cells was approximated via reference gene primer amplification. Generated by immunoSEQ multiplex PCR, the TCRdb table keeps only in-frame clones and is missing some. V, J and clone size reflect that table, while D and trimming were determined from the DNA. Of approximately 80,000 clones in the sample, approximately 80% are singletons; the top ten hold approximately 44%. The rearrangement joins TRBV30 to TRBJ2-1; tentatively, D is TRBD2 (6 bases). This TCR was recovered from a man older than 75 with acute or convalescent COVID-19. Sequencing was performed on peripheral blood. The CDR3 sequence is CAWDTRLGDEQFF. The CDR3 region has the DNA TGTGCCTGGGATACTCGACTAGGCGATGAGCAGTTCTTC.